This T cell receptor (beta chain) was captured by sequencing in a study of blood T cell repertoires in COVID-19 (dated by TCRdb to the early 2020s). About the study as a whole: Collaborator samples came from the United States, Italy and Spain and covered acute and convalescent phases of COVID-19. The material from the prospective study consisted of cDNA or gDNA derived from T cells, B-cell-depleted T cells, or PBMCs. Subjects who had been exposed to COVID-19, were actively infected with it, or had recovered from it provided the deeply sampled blood TCRbeta repertoires that made up the dataset. The repertoires were released in a freely available public database meant as a resource for research on the immune response to SARS-CoV-2. The samples were drawn from two sources: the first 160 participants of the ongoing ImmuneRACE study, and over 1,000 subjects contributed by 6 global collaborators. Sample metadata almost always included a de-identified subject ID, COVID-19 status, age in years and sex. Where available, HLA class I and class II types were taken from metadata supplied by the sample provider and were not determined by assay-based typing.

At one collaborating source in Seattle, patients were enrolled during active infection and were followed longitudinally through the course of disease. The collaborating institutions used their own protocols to collect whole blood in K2EDTA tubes. For TCRbeta analysis, collaborators shipped samples as frozen whole blood, isolated PBMCs, or DNA extracted from either of those sample types. Looking up the germline V gene yields CDR1 SNHLY and CDR2 FYNNEI. V has 4 bases trimmed and J has 3 bases trimmed; junction bases matching no gene number 4. From its cysteine to its phenylalanine, the CDR3 spans 15 amino acids. The read is trimmed to its CDR3 DNA, 45 bases read in frame from base 1. TCRbeta CDR3 regions were amplified from genomic DNA using the immunoSEQ Assay, a bias-controlled multiplex PCR. Per the source publication's procedure: Nucleated cell counts per sample were estimated from amplification of reference gene primers within the assay. Sequence reads were collapsed and filtered to measure the absolute abundance of every unique TCRbeta CDR3 rearrangement. Productive Simpson clonality was computed per sample as the square root of Simpson's diversity index over productive rearrangements. Not all clones reach the TCRdb copy of this immuneACCESS table, which keeps in-frame sequences only. Checked studies attribute under half of the gap to unresolved V genes and leave the rest unexplained. That table furnishes V, J and clone size, whereas the DNA furnished D and trimming. Counted in this sample were roughly 100,000 clones; about nine tenths of them appeared once. The top ten clonotypes cover approximately 5% of the sample.

A note on this clone: This clone's antigen is unknown. Base qualities are missing; no much larger clone stands one base away.

The research as a whole found: How much clinical and demographic metadata was included differed by source and by participant, and the metadata was provided uncurated.

The receptor chain draws on TRBV2 and TRBJ2-3; 10 central bases correspond to TRBD2. The TCR originated in a woman between 50 and 59 years old with COVID-19, enrolled during active disease. What was sequenced was peripheral blood. The nucleotide sequence is TGTGCCAGCAGTGTCCCAGCGGGGGGGACAGATACGCAGTATTTT. The resulting protein is CASSVPAGGTDTQYF.